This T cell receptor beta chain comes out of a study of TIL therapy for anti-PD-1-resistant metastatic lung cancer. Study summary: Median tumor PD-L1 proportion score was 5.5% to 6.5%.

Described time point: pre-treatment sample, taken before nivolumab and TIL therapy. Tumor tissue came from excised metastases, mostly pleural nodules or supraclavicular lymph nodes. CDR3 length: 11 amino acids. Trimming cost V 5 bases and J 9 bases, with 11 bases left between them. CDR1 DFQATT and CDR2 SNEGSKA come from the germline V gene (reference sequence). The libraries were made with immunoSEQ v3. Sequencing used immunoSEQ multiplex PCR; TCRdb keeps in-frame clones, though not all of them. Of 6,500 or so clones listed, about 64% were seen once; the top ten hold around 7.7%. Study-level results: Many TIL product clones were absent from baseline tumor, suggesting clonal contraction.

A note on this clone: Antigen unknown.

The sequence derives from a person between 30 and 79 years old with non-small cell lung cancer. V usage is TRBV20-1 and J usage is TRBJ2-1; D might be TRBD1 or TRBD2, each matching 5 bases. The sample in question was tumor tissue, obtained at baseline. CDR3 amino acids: CSAPTGGEQFF. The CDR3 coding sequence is TGCAGTGCTCCAACTGGGGGTGAGCAGTTCTTC.